The rows below give T cell receptor beta chains drawn from one sample of a study of T cell responses to AZD1222 COVID-19 vaccine. TCRdb's table, derived via immunoSEQ multiplex PCR, lists solely in-frame clones and lacks some. The repertoire holds some 140,000 clones, with 90% to 95% as singletons. Source: peripheral blood, taken 28 days after the second AZD1222 dose. Receptor source: an adult who received the AZD1222 COVID-19 vaccine. Both conserved end residues are part of each CDR3. Each record gives: CDR3 protein, V gene, J gene.

CDR3: CASSLSTLEQYF
V: TRBV7-9
J: TRBJ2-3

CDR3: CATSDTPNTEAFF
V: TRBV24-1
J: TRBJ1-1

CDR3: CAPGTELAKNIQYF
V: TRBV23-1
J: TRBJ2-4

CDR3: CASSYRAGTAGYGYTF
V: TRBV6-5
J: TRBJ1-2

CDR3: CASSPDRATNEKLFF
V: TRBV18
J: TRBJ1-4

CDR3: CASSLGLGNEQFF
V: TRBV7-2
J: TRBJ2-1

CDR3: CASSPRSPTASSYNSPLHF
V: TRBV4-1
J: TRBJ1-6

CDR3: CASSIEGGRAYEQYF
V: TRBV19
J: TRBJ2-7

CDR3: CASSQNPGRTDTQYF
V: TRBV3-1/TRBV3-2
J: TRBJ2-3

CDR3: CASSYSAGYGYTF
V: TRBV6-5
J: TRBJ1-2

CDR3: CASSQDASGFEKLFF
V: TRBV4-3
J: TRBJ1-4

CDR3: CARSSTGREQYF
V: TRBV5-3
J: TRBJ2-7

CDR3: CASSEGGNYGYTF
V: TRBV6-1
J: TRBJ1-2

CDR3: CAWKGLGHSPLHF
V: TRBV30
J: TRBJ1-6

CDR3: CASSPLTGTQTNYGYTF
V: TRBV18
J: TRBJ1-2

CDR3: CASSARTGAGKAFF
V: TRBV9
J: TRBJ1-1

CDR3: CSVESRAAYGYTF
V: TRBV29-1
J: TRBJ1-2

CDR3: CASSYSTGPAYNEQFF
V: TRBV19
J: TRBJ2-1

CDR3: CASSYGRNIQYF
V: TRBV6-2/TRBV6-3
J: TRBJ2-4

CDR3: CASSYWSGELFF
V: TRBV6-5
J: TRBJ2-2

CDR3: CASSPLGDRRTGELFF
V: TRBV13
J: TRBJ2-2

CDR3: CASSPETPGYGLHTF
V: TRBV7-2
J: TRBJ1-2